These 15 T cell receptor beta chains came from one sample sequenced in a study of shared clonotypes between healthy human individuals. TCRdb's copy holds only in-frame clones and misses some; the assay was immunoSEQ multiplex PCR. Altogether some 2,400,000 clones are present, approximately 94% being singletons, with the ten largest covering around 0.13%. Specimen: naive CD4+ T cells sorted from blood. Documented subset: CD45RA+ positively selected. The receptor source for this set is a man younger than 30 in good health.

The CDR3 DNA follows: TGTGCCAGCAGTATGGCAGTCGGGACAGCGTATGGCTACACCTTC. Protein product: CASSMAVGTAYGYTF. V usage is TRBV6-5 and J usage is TRBJ1-2; 7 nucleotides align to TRBD1. This CDR3 contains 15 residues. The germline gives CDR1 MNHEY, CDR2 SVGAGI. With 5 bases clipped from V and 5 bases from J, the junction kept 11 bases outside the gene matches.

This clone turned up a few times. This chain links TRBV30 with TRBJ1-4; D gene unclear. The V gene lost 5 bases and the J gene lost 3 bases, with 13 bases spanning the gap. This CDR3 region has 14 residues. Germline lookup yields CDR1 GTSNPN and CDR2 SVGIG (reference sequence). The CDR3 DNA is TGTGCCTGGGACGACGGGAATCCTAATGAAAAACTGTTTTTT. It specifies CAWDDGNPNEKLFF.

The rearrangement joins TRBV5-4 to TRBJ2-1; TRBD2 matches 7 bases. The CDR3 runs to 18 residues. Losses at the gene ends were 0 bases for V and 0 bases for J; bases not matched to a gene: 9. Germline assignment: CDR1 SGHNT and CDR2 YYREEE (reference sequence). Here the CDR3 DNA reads TGTGCCAGCAGCTTGGTAGGTAGCGGGCGGGGCTCCTACAATGAGCAGTTCTTC. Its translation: CASSLVGSGRGSYNEQFF.

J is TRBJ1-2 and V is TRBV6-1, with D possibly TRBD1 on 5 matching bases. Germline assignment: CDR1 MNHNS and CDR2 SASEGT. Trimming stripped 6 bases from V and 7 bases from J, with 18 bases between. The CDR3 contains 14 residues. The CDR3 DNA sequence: TGTGCCAGCAGCCACACGGCAGGGACCCTTGGCTACACCTTC. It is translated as CASSHTAGTLGYTF.

The CDR3 loop reads CASSPRMMNTEAFF. In DNA form, the CDR3 reads TGTGCCAGCAGCCCTAGGATGATGAACACTGAAGCTTTCTTT. The rearrangement uses TRBV5-4 and TRBJ1-1; D gene ambiguous. V was clipped by 4 bases and J by 0 bases, with 10 bases between them. Germline V gives CDR1 SGHNT, CDR2 YYREEE (reference sequence). CDR3 length equals 14 residues.

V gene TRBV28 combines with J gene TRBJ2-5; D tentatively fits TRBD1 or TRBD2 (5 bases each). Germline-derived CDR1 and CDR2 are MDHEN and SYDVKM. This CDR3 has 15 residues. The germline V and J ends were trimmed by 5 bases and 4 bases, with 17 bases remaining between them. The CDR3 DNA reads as TGTGCCAGCAGTCTGGTCGGTGAGGGGAGAGAGACCCAGTACTTC. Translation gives CASSLVGEGRETQYF. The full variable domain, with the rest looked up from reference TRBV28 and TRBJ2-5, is DVKVTQSSRYLVKRTGEKVFLECVQDMDHENMFWYRQDPGLGLRLIYFSYDVKMKEKGDIPEGYSVSREKKERFSLILESASTNQTSMYLCASSLVGEGRETQYFGPGTRLLVL.

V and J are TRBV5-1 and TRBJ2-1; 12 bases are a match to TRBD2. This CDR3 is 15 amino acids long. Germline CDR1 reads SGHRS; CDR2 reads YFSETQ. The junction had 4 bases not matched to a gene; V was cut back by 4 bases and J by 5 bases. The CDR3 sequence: CASSLGLAGNNEQFF. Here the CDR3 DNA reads TGCGCCAGCAGCCTTGGACTAGCGGGGAACAATGAGCAGTTCTTC.

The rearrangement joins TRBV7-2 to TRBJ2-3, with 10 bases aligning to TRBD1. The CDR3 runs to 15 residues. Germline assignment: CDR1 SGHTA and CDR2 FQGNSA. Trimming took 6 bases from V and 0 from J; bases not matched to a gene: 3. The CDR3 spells CASRRQGASTDTQYF. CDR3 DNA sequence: TGTGCCAGCAGACGACAGGGGGCCAGCACAGATACGCAGTATTTT. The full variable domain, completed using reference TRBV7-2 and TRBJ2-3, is GAGVSQSPSNKVTEKGKDVELRCDPISGHTALYWYRQSLGQGLEFLIYFQGNSAPDKSGLPSDRFSAERTGGSVSTLTIQRTQQEDSAVYLCASRRQGASTDTQYFGPGTRLTVL.

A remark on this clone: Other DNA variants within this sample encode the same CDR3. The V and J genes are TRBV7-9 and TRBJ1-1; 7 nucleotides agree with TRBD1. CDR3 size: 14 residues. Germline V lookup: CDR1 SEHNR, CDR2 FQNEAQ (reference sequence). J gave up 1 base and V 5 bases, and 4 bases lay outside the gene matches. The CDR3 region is CASSPGQANTEAFF. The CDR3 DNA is TGTGCCAGCAGCCCTGGACAGGCGAACACTGAAGCTTTCTTT.

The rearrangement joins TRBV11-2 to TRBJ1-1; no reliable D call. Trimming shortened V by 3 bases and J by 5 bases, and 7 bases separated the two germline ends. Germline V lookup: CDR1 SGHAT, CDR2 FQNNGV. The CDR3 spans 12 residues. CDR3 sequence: CASSLWVTEAFF. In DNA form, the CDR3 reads TGTGCCAGCAGCTTGTGGGTTACTGAAGCTTTCTTT.

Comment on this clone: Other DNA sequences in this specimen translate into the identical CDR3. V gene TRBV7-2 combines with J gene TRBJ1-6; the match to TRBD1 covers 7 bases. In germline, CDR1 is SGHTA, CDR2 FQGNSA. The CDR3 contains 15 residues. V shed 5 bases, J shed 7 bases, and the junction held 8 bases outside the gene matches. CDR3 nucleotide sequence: TGTGCCAGCAGCCCCGACGGCAGGGGGAATTCACCCCTCCACTTT. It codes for CASSPDGRGNSPLHF.

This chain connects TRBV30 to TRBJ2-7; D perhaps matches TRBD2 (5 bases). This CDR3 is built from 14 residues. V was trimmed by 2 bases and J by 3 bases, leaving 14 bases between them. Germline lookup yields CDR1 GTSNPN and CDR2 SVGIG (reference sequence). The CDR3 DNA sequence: TGTGCCTGGAGTCGACTCCCCGAGGGCTACGAGCAGTACTTC. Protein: CAWSRLPEGYEQYF.

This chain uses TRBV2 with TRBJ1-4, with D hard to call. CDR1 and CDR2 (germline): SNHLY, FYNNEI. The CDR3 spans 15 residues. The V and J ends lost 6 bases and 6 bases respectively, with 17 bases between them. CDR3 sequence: CASSSWGVSDEKLFF. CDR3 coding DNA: TGTGCCAGCAGCTCCTGGGGAGTCTCCGATGAAAAACTGTTTTTT.

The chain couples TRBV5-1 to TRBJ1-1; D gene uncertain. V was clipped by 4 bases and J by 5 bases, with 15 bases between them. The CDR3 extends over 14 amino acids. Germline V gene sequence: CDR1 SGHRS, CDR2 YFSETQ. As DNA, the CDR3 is TGCGCCAGCAGCCGGGCGAGGGTTGAGACTGAAGCTTTCTTT. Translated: CASSRARVETEAFF.

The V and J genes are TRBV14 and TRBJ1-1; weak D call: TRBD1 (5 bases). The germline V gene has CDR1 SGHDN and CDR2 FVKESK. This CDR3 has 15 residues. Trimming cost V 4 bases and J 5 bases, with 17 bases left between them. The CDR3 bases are TGTGCCAGCAGCCCATTCCTCCAGCCAGGGACTGAAGCTTTCTTT. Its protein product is CASSPFLQPGTEAFF. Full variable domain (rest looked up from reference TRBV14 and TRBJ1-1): EAGVTQFPSHSVIEKGQTVTLRCDPISGHDNLYWYRRVMGKEIKFLLHFVKESKQDESGMPNNRFLAERTGGTYSTLKVQPAELEDSGVYFCASSPFLQPGTEAFFGQGTRLTVV.